This TCR beta chain was recovered during a study of T cell responses to AZD1222 COVID-19 vaccine. Broader study findings: Mapped onto spike, vaccine-associated CD4 TCRs spanned it and were dominant at 160-218 and 743-854. Repertoire sampling happened only post peak T cell response.

Of note for this clone: Its antigen is not known.

The V end was cut by 5 bases, the J end by 1 base, with 10 bases between. The CDR3 is 14 amino acids. Germline assignment: CDR1 PRHDT and CDR2 FYEKMQ (reference sequence). Some clones are missing from TCRdb's copy, which holds only in-frame ones; the method was immunoSEQ multiplex PCR. The repertoire includes more than 150,000 clones, roughly 90% of them detected once, and about 1.4% sits in the top ten. The sequence came from an adult who received the AZD1222 COVID-19 vaccine. This sample comprised peripheral blood, obtained 28 days after the second AZD1222 dose. The chain uses TRBV13 and TRBJ2-3; no definite D call. The chain's CDR3 is CASSPARGTDTQYF. For the CDR3, the DNA is TGTGCCAGCAGCCCAGCCCGGGGCACAGATACGCAGTATTTT.